A selection of T cell receptor beta chains follows, all from one sample in a study of OX40 agonist ivuxolimab in advanced cancers. The assay was immunoSEQ multiplex PCR, and TCRdb's table has in-frame clones only and misses some. The sample holds 60,000 to 90,000 clones; around nine tenths are singletons and the top ten take around 0.39%. This material consisted of CD4+ or CD8+ T cells sorted from blood, taken in a trial of the OX40 agonist ivuxolimab. The receptors here all came from an adult with an advanced solid tumor such as melanoma, head and neck, liver or kidney cancer. The CDR3 runs from the conserved cysteine through the conserved F or W. A D gene is named only where the DNA matches it firmly. Rows give clone size only sometimes, using once, few, many, or a class for an expanded clone.

D: NA; V: TRBV2; J: TRBJ1-2; size: NA; CDR3: CASSLFRESYGYTF; DNA: TGTGCCAGCAGTTTATTCAGGGAGAGCTATGGCTACACCTTC
D: TRBD1; V: TRBV6-1; J: TRBJ1-2; size: NA; CDR3: CASDRGLDYGYTF; DNA: TGTGCCAGCGACAGGGGGCTAGACTATGGCTACACCTTC
D: NA; V: TRBV10-3; J: TRBJ1-2; size: NA; CDR3: CAISTDRNYGYTF; DNA: TGTGCCATCAGTACGGACAGAAACTATGGCTACACCTTC
D: TRBD1; V: TRBV5-4; J: TRBJ2-2; size: NA; CDR3: CASSLTGTGNTGELFF; DNA: TGTGCCAGCAGTTTGACCGGGACAGGGAACACCGGGGAGCTGTTTTTT
D: TRBD1; V: TRBV6-1; J: TRBJ2-7; size: NA; CDR3: CASSESDRGLGEQYF; DNA: TGTGCCAGCAGTGAAAGTGACAGGGGGCTAGGCGAGCAGTACTTC
D: NA; V: TRBV13; J: TRBJ2-3; size: NA; CDR3: CASRLGSGTQYF; DNA: TGTGCCAGCAGACTAGGAAGCGGTACGCAGTATTTT
D: TRBD1; V: TRBV18; J: TRBJ2-4; size: NA; CDR3: CASSLDRVSIQYF; DNA: TGTGCCAGCTCCCTCGACAGGGTGAGCATTCAGTACTTC
D: TRBD2; V: TRBV10-3; J: TRBJ2-2; size: NA; CDR3: CAIRPGLAVAGELFF; DNA: TGTGCCATCAGACCGGGACTAGCGGTCGCCGGGGAGCTGTTTTTT
D: TRBD1; V: TRBV4-1; J: TRBJ2-6; size: NA; CDR3: CASSRLTGGSGANVLTF; DNA: TGCGCCAGCAGCCGACTGACAGGGGGTTCTGGGGCCAACGTCCTGACTTTC
D: NA; V: TRBV6-1; J: TRBJ2-7; size: few; CDR3: CASRGTGNYEQYF; DNA: TGTGCCAGCAGAGGGACGGGAAACTACGAGCAGTACTTC
D: NA; V: TRBV27; J: TRBJ2-6; size: NA; CDR3: CASSFDLSGANVLTF; DNA: TGTGCCAGCAGTTTCGATCTATCTGGGGCCAACGTCCTGACTTTC
D: NA; V: TRBV6-5; J: TRBJ1-1; size: NA; CDR3: CASSYYTEAFF; DNA: TGTGCCAGCAGTTACTACACTGAAGCTTTCTTT
D: NA; V: TRBV5-1; J: TRBJ2-5; size: NA; CDR3: CASSLGPGGYQETQYF; DNA: TGCGCCAGCAGCTTGGGGCCGGGTGGGTACCAAGAGACCCAGTACTTC
D: NA; V: TRBV5-5; J: TRBJ2-2; size: once; CDR3: CASSLVASGELFF; DNA: TGTGCCAGCAGCTTGGTGGCTTCCGGGGAGCTGTTTTTT
D: TRBD1; V: TRBV6-1; J: TRBJ2-1; size: NA; CDR3: CASSELGQGAHNEQFF; DNA: TGTGCCAGCAGCGAACTGGGGCAGGGGGCCCACAATGAGCAGTTCTTC
D: TRBD1; V: TRBV15; J: TRBJ1-6; size: NA; CDR3: CATSTSPGGYSPLHF; DNA: TGTGCCACCAGCACCTCCCCAGGGGGCTATTCACCCCTCCACTTT
D: TRBD1; V: TRBV7-9; J: TRBJ2-7; size: once; CDR3: CASSFRTGKVYEQYF; DNA: TGTGCCAGCAGCTTCAGGACAGGGAAGGTCTACGAGCAGTACTTC
D: NA; V: TRBV5-1; J: TRBJ2-2; size: NA; CDR3: CASRDGGPPNTGELFF; DNA: TGCGCCAGCAGGGACGGGGGGCCACCGAACACCGGGGAGCTGTTTTTT
D: NA; V: TRBV5-1; J: TRBJ1-2; size: NA; CDR3: CASSLSISYGYTF; DNA: TGCGCCAGCAGCCTCTCGATAAGCTATGGCTACACCTTC
D: NA; V: TRBV18; J: TRBJ2-7; size: NA; CDR3: CASSPPTTYEQYF; DNA: TGTGCCAGCTCACCACCGACGACCTACGAGCAGTACTTC
D: TRBD2; V: TRBV5-1; J: TRBJ2-1; size: NA; CDR3: CASSNPGTSGRTENEQFF; DNA: TGCGCCAGCAGCAATCCTGGGACTAGCGGGAGGACGGAGAATGAGCAGTTCTTC
D: NA; V: TRBV9; J: TRBJ1-2; size: NA; CDR3: CASSVNYGYTF; DNA: TGTGCCAGCAGCGTGAACTATGGCTACACCTTC
D: NA; V: TRBV2; J: TRBJ2-2; size: NA; CDR3: CASRGGIPTGELFF; DNA: TGTGCCAGCAGGGGGGGCATACCGACCGGGGAGCTGTTTTTT
D: NA; V: TRBV11-2; J: TRBJ2-3; size: NA; CDR3: CASSQGPDTQYF; DNA: TGTGCCAGCAGCCAAGGGCCAGATACGCAGTATTTT
D: NA; V: TRBV6-5; J: TRBJ1-3; size: NA; CDR3: CASSYSPGPGNTIYF; DNA: TGTGCCAGCAGTTACTCGCCAGGGCCTGGAAACACCATATATTTT
D: NA; V: TRBV27; J: TRBJ1-2; size: NA; CDR3: CASSLSIGVYGYTF; DNA: TGTGCCAGCAGTTTATCGATAGGGGTCTATGGCTACACCTTC
D: NA; V: TRBV30; J: TRBJ2-2; size: NA; CDR3: CAWSEGTSNTGELFF; DNA: TGTGCCTGGAGTGAAGGGACTTCGAACACCGGGGAGCTGTTTTTT
D: NA; V: TRBV4-2; J: TRBJ1-5; size: few; CDR3: CASSQDGQPQHF; DNA: TGTGCCAGCAGCCAAGATGGTCAGCCCCAGCATTTT
D: TRBD2; V: TRBV27; J: TRBJ2-1; size: NA; CDR3: CASSYLAGTYNEQFF; DNA: TGTGCCAGCAGTTATCTAGCGGGTACCTACAATGAGCAGTTCTTC
D: TRBD2; V: TRBV4-1; J: TRBJ2-7; size: NA; CDR3: CASSQTGLAGDDEQYF; DNA: TGCGCCAGCAGCCAAACGGGACTAGCGGGAGATGACGAGCAGTACTTC
D: NA; V: TRBV18; J: TRBJ1-1; size: NA; CDR3: CASSPSQLDGGAFF; DNA: TGTGCCAGCTCACCATCCCAACTAGATGGGGGAGCTTTCTTT
D: TRBD1; V: TRBV29-1; J: TRBJ1-6; size: NA; CDR3: CSVPGQGAGSPLHF; DNA: TGCAGCGTTCCCGGACAGGGGGCAGGATCACCCCTCCACTTT
D: TRBD2; V: TRBV30; J: TRBJ2-1; size: NA; CDR3: CAWTSGGFSEQFF; DNA: TGTGCCTGGACTAGCGGGGGGTTCAGTGAGCAGTTCTTC